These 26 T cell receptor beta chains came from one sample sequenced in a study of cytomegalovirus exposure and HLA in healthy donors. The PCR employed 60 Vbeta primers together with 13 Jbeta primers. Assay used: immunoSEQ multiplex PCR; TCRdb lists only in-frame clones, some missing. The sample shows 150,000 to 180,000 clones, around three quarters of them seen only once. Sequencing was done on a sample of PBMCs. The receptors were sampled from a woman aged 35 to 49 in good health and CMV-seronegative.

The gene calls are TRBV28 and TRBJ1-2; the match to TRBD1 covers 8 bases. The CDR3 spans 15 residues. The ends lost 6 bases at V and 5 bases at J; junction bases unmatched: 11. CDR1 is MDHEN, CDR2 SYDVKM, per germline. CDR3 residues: CASRSDGTGEYGYTF. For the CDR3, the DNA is TGTGCCAGCAGGTCTGACGGGACAGGAGAATATGGCTACACCTTC.

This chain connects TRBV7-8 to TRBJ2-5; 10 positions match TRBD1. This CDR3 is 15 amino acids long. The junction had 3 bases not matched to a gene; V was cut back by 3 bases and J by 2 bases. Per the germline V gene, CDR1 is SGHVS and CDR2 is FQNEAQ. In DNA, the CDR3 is TGTGCCAGCAGCTTTTGGACAGGGGGACAAGAGACCCAGTACTTC. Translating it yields CASSFWTGGQETQYF.

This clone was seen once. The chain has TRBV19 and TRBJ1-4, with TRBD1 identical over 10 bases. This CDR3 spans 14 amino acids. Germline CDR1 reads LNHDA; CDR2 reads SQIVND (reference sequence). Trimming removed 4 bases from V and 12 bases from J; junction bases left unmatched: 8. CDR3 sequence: CASSTDRGIGELFF. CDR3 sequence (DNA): TGTGCCAGTAGTACGGACAGGGGGATAGGGGAACTGTTTTTT.

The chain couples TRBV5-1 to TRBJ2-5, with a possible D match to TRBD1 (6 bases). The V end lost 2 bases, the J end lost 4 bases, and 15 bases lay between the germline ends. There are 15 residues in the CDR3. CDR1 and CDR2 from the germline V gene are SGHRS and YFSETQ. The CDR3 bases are TGCGCCAGCAGCTTATTCAGGGGCGGAGGAGAGACCCAGTACTTC. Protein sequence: CASSLFRGGGETQYF.

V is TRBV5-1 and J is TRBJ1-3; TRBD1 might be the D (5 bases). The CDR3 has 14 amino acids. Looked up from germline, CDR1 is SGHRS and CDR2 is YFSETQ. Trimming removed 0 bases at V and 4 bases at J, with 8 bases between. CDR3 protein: CASSLASGGNTIYF. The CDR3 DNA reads TGCGCCAGCAGCTTGGCCTCAGGGGGAAACACCATATATTTT.

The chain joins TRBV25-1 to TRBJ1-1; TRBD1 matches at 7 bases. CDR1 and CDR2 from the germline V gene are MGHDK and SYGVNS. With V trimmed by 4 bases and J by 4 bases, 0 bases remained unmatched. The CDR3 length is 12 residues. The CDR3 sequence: CASSGQGTEAFF. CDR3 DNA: TGTGCCAGCAGTGGACAGGGCACTGAAGCTTTCTTT.

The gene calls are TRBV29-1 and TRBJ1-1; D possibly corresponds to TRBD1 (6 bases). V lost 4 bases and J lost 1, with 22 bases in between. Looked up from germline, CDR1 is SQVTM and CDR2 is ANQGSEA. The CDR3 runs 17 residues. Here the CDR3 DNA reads TGCAGCGTTGTATTGCAGGGACAAATTACGGGGAACACTGAAGCTTTCTTT. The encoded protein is CSVVLQGQITGNTEAFF. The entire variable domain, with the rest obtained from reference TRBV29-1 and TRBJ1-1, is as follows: SAVISQKPSRDICQRGTSLTIQCQVDSQVTMMFWYRQQPGQSLTLIATANQGSEATYESGFVIDKFPISRPNLTFSTLTVSNMSPEDSSIYLCSVVLQGQITGNTEAFFGQGTRLTVV.

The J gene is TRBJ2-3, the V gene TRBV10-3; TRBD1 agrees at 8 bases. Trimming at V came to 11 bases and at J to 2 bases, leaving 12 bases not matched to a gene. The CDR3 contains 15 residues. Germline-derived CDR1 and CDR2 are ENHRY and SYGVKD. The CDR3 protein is CAPRQGPISTDTQYF. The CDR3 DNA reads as TGTGCCCCCCGACAGGGGCCAATATCCACAGATACGCAGTATTTT.

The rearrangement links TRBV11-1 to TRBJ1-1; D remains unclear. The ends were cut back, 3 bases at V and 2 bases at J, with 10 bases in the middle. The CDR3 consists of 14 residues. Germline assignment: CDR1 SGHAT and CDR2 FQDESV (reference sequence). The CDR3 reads CASSLRSLNTEAFF. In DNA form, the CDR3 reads TGTGCCAGCAGCTTGAGATCCCTTAACACTGAAGCTTTCTTT. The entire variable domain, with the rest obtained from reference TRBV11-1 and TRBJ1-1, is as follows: EAEVAQSPRYKITEKSQAVAFWCDPISGHATLYWYRQILGQGPELLVQFQDESVVDDSQLPKDRFSAERLKGVDSTLKIQPAELGDSAMYLCASSLRSLNTEAFFGQGTRLTVV.

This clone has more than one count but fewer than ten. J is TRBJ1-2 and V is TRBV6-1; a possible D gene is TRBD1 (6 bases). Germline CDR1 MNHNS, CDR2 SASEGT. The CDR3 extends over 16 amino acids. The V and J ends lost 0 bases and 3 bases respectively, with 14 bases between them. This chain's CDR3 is CASSEAGGGGYYGYTF. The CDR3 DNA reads TGTGCCAGCAGTGAAGCGGGGGGGGGCGGTTACTATGGCTACACCTTC.

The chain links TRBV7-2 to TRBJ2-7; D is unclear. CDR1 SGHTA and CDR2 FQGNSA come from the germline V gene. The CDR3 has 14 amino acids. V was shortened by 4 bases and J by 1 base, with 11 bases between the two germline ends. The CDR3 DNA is TGTGCCAGCAGCTCCCGCGGCTGGTCCTACGAGCAGTACTTC. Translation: CASSSRGWSYEQYF.

The CDR3 DNA reads as TGTGCCAGCCATGATAATTGGGGGGGCCCAGATACGCAGTATTTT. Its translation: CASHDNWGGPDTQYF. The V and J genes are TRBV27 and TRBJ2-3, with D possibly matching TRBD2 (7 bases). The V gene's germline CDR1 is MNHEY and CDR2 SMNVEV (reference sequence). The V and J ends lost 8 bases and 4 bases respectively, with 19 bases between them. This CDR3 spans 15 amino acids.

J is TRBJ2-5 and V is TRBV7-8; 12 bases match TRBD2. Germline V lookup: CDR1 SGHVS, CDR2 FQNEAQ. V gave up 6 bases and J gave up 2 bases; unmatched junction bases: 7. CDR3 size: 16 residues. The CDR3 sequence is CASSRLAGGSQETQYF. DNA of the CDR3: TGTGCCAGCAGTCGGCTAGCGGGGGGGTCTCAAGAGACCCAGTACTTC.

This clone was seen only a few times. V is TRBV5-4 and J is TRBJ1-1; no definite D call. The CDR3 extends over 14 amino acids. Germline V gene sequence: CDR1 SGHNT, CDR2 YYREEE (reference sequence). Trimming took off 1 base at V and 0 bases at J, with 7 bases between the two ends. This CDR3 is CASSLKPLNTEAFF. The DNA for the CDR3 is TGTGCCAGCAGCTTGAAGCCCTTGAACACTGAAGCTTTCTTT.

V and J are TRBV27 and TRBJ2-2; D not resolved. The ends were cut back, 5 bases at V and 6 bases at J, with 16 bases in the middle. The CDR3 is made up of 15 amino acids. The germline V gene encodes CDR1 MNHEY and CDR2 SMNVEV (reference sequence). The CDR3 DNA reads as TGTGCCAGCAGTAAGAGGCCGACCATAGCCGGGGAGCTGTTTTTT. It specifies CASSKRPTIAGELFF.

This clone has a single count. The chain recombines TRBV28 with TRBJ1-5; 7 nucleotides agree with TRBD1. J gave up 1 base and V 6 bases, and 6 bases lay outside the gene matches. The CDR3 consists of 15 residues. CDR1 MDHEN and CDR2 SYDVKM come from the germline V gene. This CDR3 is CASRADRVSNQPQHF. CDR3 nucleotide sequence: TGTGCCAGCAGAGCTGACAGGGTGAGCAATCAGCCCCAGCATTTT.

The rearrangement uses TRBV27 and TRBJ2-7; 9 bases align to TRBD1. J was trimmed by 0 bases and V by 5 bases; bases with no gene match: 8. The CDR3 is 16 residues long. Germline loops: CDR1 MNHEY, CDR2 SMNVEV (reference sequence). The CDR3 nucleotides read TGTGCCAGCAGTCCCGGGACAGGGACGAGCTCCTACGAGCAGTACTTC. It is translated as CASSPGTGTSSYEQYF.

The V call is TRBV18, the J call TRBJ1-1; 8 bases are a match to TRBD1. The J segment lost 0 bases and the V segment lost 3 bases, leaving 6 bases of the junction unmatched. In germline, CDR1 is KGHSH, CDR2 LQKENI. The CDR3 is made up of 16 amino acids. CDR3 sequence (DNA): TGTGCCAGCTCACCTTTATCGACAGGGGTGAACACTGAAGCTTTCTTT. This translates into CASSPLSTGVNTEAFF.

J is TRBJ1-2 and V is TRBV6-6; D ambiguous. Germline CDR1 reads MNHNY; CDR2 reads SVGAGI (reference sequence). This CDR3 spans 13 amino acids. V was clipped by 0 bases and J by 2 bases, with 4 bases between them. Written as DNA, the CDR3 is TGTGCCAGCAGTTACTCAGCGAACTATGGCTACACCTTC. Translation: CASSYSANYGYTF.

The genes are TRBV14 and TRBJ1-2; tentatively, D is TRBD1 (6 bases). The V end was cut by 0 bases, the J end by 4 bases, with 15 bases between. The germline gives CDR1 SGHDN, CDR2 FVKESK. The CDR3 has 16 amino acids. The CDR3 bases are TGTGCCAGCAGCCAAGAGTGGAGCGGGGGCGGCTATGGCTACACCTTC. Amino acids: CASSQEWSGGGYGYTF. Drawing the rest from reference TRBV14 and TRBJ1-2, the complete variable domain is EAGVTQFPSHSVIEKGQTVTLRCDPISGHDNLYWYRRVMGKEIKFLLHFVKESKQDESGMPNNRFLAERTGGTYSTLKVQPAELEDSGVYFCASSQEWSGGGYGYTFGSGTRLTVV.

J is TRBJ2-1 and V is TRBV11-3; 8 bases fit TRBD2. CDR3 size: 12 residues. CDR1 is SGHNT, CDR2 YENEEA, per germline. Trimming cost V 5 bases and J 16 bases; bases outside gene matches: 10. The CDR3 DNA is TGTGCCAGCAGCGCGGCGGGGGGCCCGCAATTCTTC. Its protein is CASSAAGGPQFF.

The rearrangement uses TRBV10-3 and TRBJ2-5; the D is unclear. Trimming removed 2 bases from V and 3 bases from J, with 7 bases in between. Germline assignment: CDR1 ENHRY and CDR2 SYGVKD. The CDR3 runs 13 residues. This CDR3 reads CAISEGRKETQYF. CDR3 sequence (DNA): TGTGCCATCAGTGAGGGCAGAAAAGAGACCCAGTACTTC.

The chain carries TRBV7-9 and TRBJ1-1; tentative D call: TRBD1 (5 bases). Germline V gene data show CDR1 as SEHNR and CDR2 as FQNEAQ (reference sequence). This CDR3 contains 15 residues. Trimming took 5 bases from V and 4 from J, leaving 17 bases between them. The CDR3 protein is CASSPWGDWVTEAFF. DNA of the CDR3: TGTGCCAGCAGCCCTTGGGGGGACTGGGTCACTGAAGCTTTCTTT.

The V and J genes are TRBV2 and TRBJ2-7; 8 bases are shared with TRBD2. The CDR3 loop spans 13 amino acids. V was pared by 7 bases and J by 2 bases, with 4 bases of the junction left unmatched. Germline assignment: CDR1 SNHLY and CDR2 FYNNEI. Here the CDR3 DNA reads TGTGCCAGCAAACGGGGGGGAACCTACGAGCAGTACTTC. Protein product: CASKRGGTYEQYF.

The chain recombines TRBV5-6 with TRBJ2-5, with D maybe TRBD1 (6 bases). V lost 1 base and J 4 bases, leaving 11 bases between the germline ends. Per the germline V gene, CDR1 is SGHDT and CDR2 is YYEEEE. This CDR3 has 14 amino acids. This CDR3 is CASSLTGLGETQYF. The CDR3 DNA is TGTGCCAGCAGCTTGACAGGGCTGGGAGAGACCCAGTACTTC.

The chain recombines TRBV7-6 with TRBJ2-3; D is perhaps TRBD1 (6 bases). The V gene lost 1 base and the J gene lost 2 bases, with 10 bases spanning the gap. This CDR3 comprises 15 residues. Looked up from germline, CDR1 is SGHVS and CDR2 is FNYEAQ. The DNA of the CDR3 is TGTGCCAGCAGCTTAGACCAGGGGACCACAGATACGCAGTATTTT. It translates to CASSLDQGTTDTQYF.